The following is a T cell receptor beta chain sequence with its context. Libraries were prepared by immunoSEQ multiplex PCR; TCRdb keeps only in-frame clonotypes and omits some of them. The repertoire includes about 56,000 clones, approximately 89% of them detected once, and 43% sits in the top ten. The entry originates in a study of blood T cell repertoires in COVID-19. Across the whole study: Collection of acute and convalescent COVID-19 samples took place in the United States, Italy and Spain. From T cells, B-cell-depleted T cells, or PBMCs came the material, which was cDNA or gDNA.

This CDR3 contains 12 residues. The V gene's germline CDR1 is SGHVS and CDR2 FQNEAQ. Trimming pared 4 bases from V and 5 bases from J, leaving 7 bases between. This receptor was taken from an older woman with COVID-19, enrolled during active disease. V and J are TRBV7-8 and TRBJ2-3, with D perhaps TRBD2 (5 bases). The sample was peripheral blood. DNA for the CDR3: TGTGCCAGCAGCTCCGGACTAGATACGCAGTATTTT. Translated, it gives CASSSGLDTQYF.